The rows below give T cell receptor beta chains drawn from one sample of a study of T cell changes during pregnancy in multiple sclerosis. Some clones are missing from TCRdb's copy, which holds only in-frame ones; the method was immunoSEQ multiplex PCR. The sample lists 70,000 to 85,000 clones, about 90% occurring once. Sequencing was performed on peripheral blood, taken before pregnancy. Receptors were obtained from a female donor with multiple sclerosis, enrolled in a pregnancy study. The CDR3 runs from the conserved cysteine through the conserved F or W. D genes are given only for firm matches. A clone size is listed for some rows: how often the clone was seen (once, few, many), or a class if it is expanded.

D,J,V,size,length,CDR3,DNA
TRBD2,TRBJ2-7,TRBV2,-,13,CAGSGGRTYEQYF,TGTGCCGGGAGCGGGGGTCGAACCTACGAGCAGTACTTC
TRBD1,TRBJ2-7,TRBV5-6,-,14,CASIPSDRVAEQYF,TGTGCCAGCATCCCCTCGGACAGGGTAGCCGAGCAGTACTTC
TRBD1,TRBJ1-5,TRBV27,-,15,CASSSTGRGNQPQHF,TGTGCCAGCAGTTCGACAGGGAGAGGCAATCAGCCCCAGCATTTT
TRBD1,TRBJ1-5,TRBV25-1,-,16,CASSLFSTGNHQPQHF,TGTGCCAGCAGCCTATTCTCGACAGGGAACCATCAGCCCCAGCATTTT
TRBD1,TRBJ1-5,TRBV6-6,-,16,CAHAGPQGQGAQPQHF,TGTGCTCATGCTGGCCCCCAGGGACAGGGGGCCCAGCCCCAGCATTTT
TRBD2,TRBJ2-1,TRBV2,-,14,CASRPGLAGNEQFF,TGTGCCAGCCGCCCGGGACTAGCGGGGAATGAGCAGTTCTTC
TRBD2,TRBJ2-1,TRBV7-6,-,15,CASSSGGARVNEQFF,TGTGCCAGCAGCTCCGGGGGGGCAAGAGTAAATGAGCAGTTCTTC
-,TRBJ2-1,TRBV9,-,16,CASSVVQLSSYNEQFF,TGTGCCAGCAGCGTAGTACAGCTGAGCTCCTACAATGAGCAGTTCTTC
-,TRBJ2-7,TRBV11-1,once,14,CASSGYLSSYEQYF,TGTGCCAGCTCGGGGTACCTTAGCTCCTACGAGCAGTACTTC
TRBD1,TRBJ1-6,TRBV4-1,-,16,CASSQLRDRYNSPLHF,TGCGCCAGCAGCCAACTCCGGGACAGGTATAATTCACCCCTCCACTTT
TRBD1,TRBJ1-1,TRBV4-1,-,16,CASSHTGVGKNTEAFF,TGCGCCAGCAGCCATACAGGGGTAGGGAAAAACACTGAAGCTTTCTTT
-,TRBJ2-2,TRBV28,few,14,CASSPGMNTGELFF,TGTGCCAGCAGTCCAGGGATGAACACCGGGGAGCTGTTTTTT
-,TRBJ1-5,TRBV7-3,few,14,CASSLNGGNQPQHF,TGTGCCAGCAGCTTAAATGGAGGCAATCAGCCCCAGCATTTT
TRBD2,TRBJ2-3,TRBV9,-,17,CASSVDLAGAGTDTQYF,TGTGCCAGCAGCGTTGACCTAGCGGGGGCTGGCACAGATACGCAGTATTTT
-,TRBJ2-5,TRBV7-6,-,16,CASSYPYGGGRETQYF,TGTGCCAGCAGTTACCCTTACGGGGGTGGAAGAGAGACCCAGTACTTC
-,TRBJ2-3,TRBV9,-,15,CASSTQLNSGDTQYF,TGTGCCAGCAGCACCCAACTGAATTCTGGAGATACGCAGTATTTT